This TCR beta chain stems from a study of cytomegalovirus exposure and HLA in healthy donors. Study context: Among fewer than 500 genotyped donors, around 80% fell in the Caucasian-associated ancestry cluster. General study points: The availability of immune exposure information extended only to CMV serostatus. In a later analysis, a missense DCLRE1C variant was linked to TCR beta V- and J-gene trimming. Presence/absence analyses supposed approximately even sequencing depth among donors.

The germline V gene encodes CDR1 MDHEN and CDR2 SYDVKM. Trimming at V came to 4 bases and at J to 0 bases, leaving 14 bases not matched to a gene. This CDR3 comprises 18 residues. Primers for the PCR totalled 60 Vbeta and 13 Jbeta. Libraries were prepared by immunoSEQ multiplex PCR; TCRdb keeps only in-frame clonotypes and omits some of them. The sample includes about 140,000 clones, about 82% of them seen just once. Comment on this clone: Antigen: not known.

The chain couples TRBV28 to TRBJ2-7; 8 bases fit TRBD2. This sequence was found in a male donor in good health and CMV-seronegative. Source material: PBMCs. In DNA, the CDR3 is TGTGCCAGCAGTTACAGCGGGAGAAATTACCCCCCCTCCTACGAGCAGTACTTC. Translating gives CASSYSGRNYPPSYEQYF.